This T cell receptor beta chain emerged from a study of blood T cell repertoires in COVID-19. Measured with immunoSEQ multiplex PCR; TCRdb has only the in-frame clones, and not every one. Among about 270,000 clones listed, 80% to 90% were seen once. The specimen was PBMCs or T cells enriched from blood (not recorded which). This sequence originates from a woman aged 18-29 years who had recovered from COVID-19.

The CDR3 protein is CASSPKENVAQHF. The CDR3, as DNA: TGTGCCAGCTCACCGAAAGAGAATGTAGCCCAGCATTTT. V and J are TRBV18 and TRBJ1-5; no clear D gene. The CDR3 consists of 13 residues. Germline V CDR1 and CDR2: KGHSH, LQKENI. V was shortened by 3 bases and J by 11 bases, with 14 bases between the two germline ends.